The 27 T cell receptor beta chains below were found in one sample sequenced in a study of T cell responses to AZD1222 COVID-19 vaccine. Sequenced by immunoSEQ multiplex PCR; TCRdb stores in-frame clones only, minus some. There are about 120,000 clones in the sample; 85% to 90% occur only once, and more than 2.5% lies in the top ten. This material consisted of peripheral blood, taken on day 0 of AZD1222 vaccination. The receptors originated from an adult in good health.

This chain connects TRBV9 to TRBJ1-6; D is possibly TRBD1 (6 bases). This CDR3 region has 15 residues. CDR1 and CDR2 from the germline V gene are SGDLS and YYNGEE. V was shortened by 4 bases and J by 7 bases, with 15 bases between the two germline ends. CDR3 loop: CASSSWEGGNSPLHF. Written as DNA, the CDR3 is TGTGCCAGCAGCTCCTGGGAAGGGGGAAATTCACCCCTCCACTTT.

The CDR3 nucleotides read TGCGCCAGCAGCCAAGGGGACAGGGCTGAAAAACTGTTTTTT. Translation gives CASSQGDRAEKLFF. The chain is built from TRBV4-1 and TRBJ1-4; TRBD1 aligns across 9 bases. Germline CDR1 MGHRA, CDR2 YSYEKL. The CDR3 sequence is 14 residues long. Trimming at V came to 1 base and at J to 7 bases, leaving 1 base not matched to a gene.

The rearrangement joins TRBV7-2 to TRBJ1-2; a weak D match, TRBD1 (5 bases). This CDR3 comprises 14 residues. V dropped 2 bases and J dropped 4 bases, with 11 bases sitting between them. Per the germline V gene, CDR1 is SGHTA and CDR2 is FQGNSA. As DNA, the CDR3 is TGTGCCAGCAGCTTACTCCAGGGTACCTATGGCTACACCTTC. It encodes CASSLLQGTYGYTF.

This chain links TRBV10-3 with TRBJ2-5; a weak D match, TRBD2 (5 bases). CDR3 length: 15 residues. Trimming removed 6 bases at V and 5 bases at J, with 19 bases between. The germline gives CDR1 ENHRY, CDR2 SYGVKD. DNA for the CDR3: TGTGCCATCAGCCCTTCAACTAGACCTCGGGAGACCCAGTACTTC. Translating gives CAISPSTRPRETQYF.

This chain uses TRBV28 with TRBJ2-1; 10 nucleotides agree with TRBD2. Per germline, CDR1 MDHEN and CDR2 SYDVKM. V dropped 5 bases and J dropped 6; count of bases not matched to a gene: 10. The CDR3 sequence is 16 residues long. CDR3 sequence (DNA): TGTGCCAGCAGTCCCCCACTAGCGGGAATGGTCAATGAGCAGTTCTTC. Protein product: CASSPPLAGMVNEQFF.

This rearrangement joins TRBV19 to TRBJ2-7, with 7 bases fitting TRBD1. Germline CDR1 reads LNHDA; CDR2 reads SQIVND (reference sequence). This CDR3 contains 14 residues. The V and J ends lost 9 bases and 2 bases, in that order; junction bases with no gene match: 10. The CDR3 nucleotides read TGTGCCAGCAAAGGTACAGGGGTACCCTACGAGCAGTACTTC. This gives the protein CASKGTGVPYEQYF.

The chain joins TRBV9 to TRBJ2-2; D may be TRBD2 (5 bases). The germline V gene encodes CDR1 SGDLS and CDR2 YYNGEE. The CDR3 has 17 amino acids. The V end lost 0 bases, the J end lost 4 bases, and 16 bases lay between the germline ends. The CDR3 here is CASSVAPGGQTTGELFF. The CDR3 bases are TGTGCCAGCAGCGTAGCTCCGGGCGGGCAGACCACCGGGGAGCTGTTTTTT.

The gene calls are TRBV5-8 and TRBJ1-1; D uncertain. Trimming removed 4 bases at V and 3 bases at J, with 16 bases between. CDR1 SGHTS and CDR2 YDEGEE come from the germline V gene. The CDR3 contains 15 residues. In DNA, the CDR3 is TGTGCCAGCAGCCTAGGCCTCGGGCCTCACACTGAAGCTTTCTTT. This sequence encodes CASSLGLGPHTEAFF.

V usage is TRBV19 and J usage is TRBJ1-1; D gene uncertain. Per germline, CDR1 LNHDA and CDR2 SQIVND (reference sequence). V was shortened by 2 bases and J by 1 base, with 11 bases between the two germline ends. The CDR3 runs 15 residues. In DNA, the CDR3 is TGTGCCAGTAGTATAACTGGTCAGGCGAACACTGAAGCTTTCTTT. This gives the protein CASSITGQANTEAFF.

V is TRBV29-1 and J is TRBJ1-3; a weak D match, TRBD1 (5 bases). Germline loops: CDR1 SQVTM, CDR2 ANQGSEA. Trimming left V 4 bases short and J 2 bases short, with 15 bases between. The CDR3 sequence is 15 residues long. The CDR3 loop reads CSVVGGSLAGNTIYF. The CDR3 nucleotides read TGCAGCGTTGTTGGGGGGTCCCTGGCTGGAAACACCATATATTTT.

J is TRBJ2-7 and V is TRBV9, with D maybe TRBD2 (5 bases). Germline-derived CDR1 and CDR2 are SGDLS and YYNGEE. The CDR3 loop spans 12 amino acids. V lost 0 bases and J 7 bases, leaving 8 bases between the germline ends. CDR3 DNA sequence: TGTGCCAGCAGCGTAGCTACGGGGGAGCAGTACTTC. This sequence encodes CASSVATGEQYF.

The gene calls are TRBV27 and TRBJ1-1; no reliable D call. CDR3 length: 15 amino acids. The V end was cut by 5 bases, the J end by 4 bases, with 17 bases between. Germline V gene data show CDR1 as MNHEY and CDR2 as SMNVEV (reference sequence). CDR3 region: CASSPRPFRSTEAFF. The CDR3 DNA reads TGTGCCAGCAGTCCCCGGCCCTTTCGAAGCACTGAAGCTTTCTTT.

The chain employs TRBV28 and TRBJ1-1; D remains ambiguous. Germline V gene sequence: CDR1 MDHEN, CDR2 SYDVKM. The V end was cut by 2 bases, the J end by 0 bases, with 10 bases between. This CDR3 region has 15 residues. CDR3 residues: CASSLGVSMNTEAFF. The CDR3 bases are TGTGCCAGCAGTTTAGGGGTATCGATGAACACTGAAGCTTTCTTT.

A few counts support this clone. The chain combines TRBV21-1 with TRBJ1-2; whether TRBD1, the table's D call, matches the DNA was not checked. TRBV21-1 is a pseudogene. The CDR3 runs 16 residues. The CDR3 protein is CASSTDLDRRIYGYTF. The CDR3 region has the DNA TGTGCCAGCAGCACGGATCTGGACAGGAGAATATATGGCTACACCTTC.

V gene TRBV7-9 combines with J gene TRBJ2-5; tentatively, D is TRBD2 (5 bases). This CDR3 has 17 amino acids. Germline lookup yields CDR1 SEHNR and CDR2 FQNEAQ (reference sequence). V lost 3 bases, J lost 5 bases, and 22 bases lay in between. For the CDR3, the DNA is TGTGCCAGCAGCTTTCCGCGGGTCACAGCACCGGAGGAGACCCAGTACTTC. Amino acids: CASSFPRVTAPEETQYF.

This chain uses TRBV5-1 with TRBJ2-1, with D perhaps matching TRBD1 (6 bases). V gave up 2 bases and J gave up 7 bases, with 16 bases separating them. Germline assignment: CDR1 SGHRS and CDR2 YFSETQ. The CDR3 consists of 15 residues. The CDR3 region is CASSFLRGSRNEQFF. CDR3 bases: TGCGCCAGCAGCTTCCTTAGGGGGTCGAGGAATGAGCAGTTCTTC.

The CDR3 sequence: CASIEQGNRSDSSYEQYF. The DNA for the CDR3 is TGCGCCAGCATCGAACAGGGGAACCGCTCCGATAGCTCCTACGAGCAGTACTTC. This chain links TRBV23-1 with TRBJ2-7, with 7 bases fitting TRBD1. TRBV23-1 is reported as an ORF; its role is uncertain. The junction had 18 bases not matched to a gene; V was cut back by 7 bases and J by 0 bases. The CDR3 has 18 residues.

The V gene is TRBV6-5, the J gene TRBJ2-3; 7 bases match TRBD2. CDR1 and CDR2 from the germline V gene are MNHEY and SVGAGI. This CDR3 comprises 15 residues. The V segment lost 5 bases and the J segment 1 base; nucleotides outside the gene matches: 6. CDR3 sequence: CASSPGLVGTDTQYF. CDR3 DNA sequence: TGTGCCAGCAGTCCAGGACTAGTGGGCACAGATACGCAGTATTTT.

The J gene is TRBJ2-7, the V gene TRBV28, with 10 bases that match TRBD1. The CDR3 is 15 residues long. J lost 0 bases, V lost 6 bases, and 5 bases had no gene match. Germline V gene sequence: CDR1 MDHEN, CDR2 SYDVKM. CDR3 DNA sequence: TGTGCCAGCAGCCGAGACAGGGGGCACTCCTACGAGCAGTACTTC. It codes for CASSRDRGHSYEQYF.

The rearrangement links TRBV7-2 to TRBJ1-1, with 8 bases that match TRBD1. Per the germline V gene, CDR1 is SGHTA and CDR2 is FQGNSA. The CDR3 extends over 16 amino acids. Trimming removed 1 base from V and 5 bases from J; junction bases left unmatched: 9. CDR3 protein: CASSLVPTGGKTEAFF. The CDR3 nucleotides are TGTGCCAGCAGCTTAGTCCCCACAGGGGGAAAAACTGAAGCTTTCTTT.

The chain carries TRBV7-9 and TRBJ2-3, with D possibly TRBD1 on 5 matching bases. Germline values: CDR1 SEHNR, CDR2 FQNEAQ (reference sequence). V was cut by 7 bases and J by 0 bases, with 17 bases left in between. The CDR3 loop spans 16 amino acids. CDR3: CASIPLQVLSTDTQYF. CDR3 nucleotide sequence: TGTGCCAGCATCCCCCTACAGGTCTTAAGCACAGATACGCAGTATTTT.

Only a few counts were recorded for this clone. The CDR3 bases are TGTGCCAGCAGTTTATTTGCGGCGGGGAGCCTTAATGAGCAGTTCTTC. This encodes CASSLFAAGSLNEQFF. The chain employs TRBV27 and TRBJ2-1; a possible D gene is TRBD2 (6 bases). Deletions cut 1 base from V and 7 bases from J, with 17 bases between. From germline, CDR1 is MNHEY and CDR2 SMNVEV (reference sequence). The CDR3 loop spans 16 amino acids.

The chain joins TRBV3-1 (or the pseudogene TRBV3-2) to TRBJ1-6, with 8 bases lining up with TRBD1. CDR1 and CDR2 from the germline V gene are LGHDT and YNNKEL (reference sequence). The CDR3 covers 15 residues. V gave up 1 base and J gave up 7 bases; unmatched junction bases: 3. DNA of the CDR3: TGTGCCAGCAGCCAAGGCAGGGGGCAAAATTCACCCCTCCACTTT. Its translation is CASSQGRGQNSPLHF.

V usage is TRBV7-6 and J usage is TRBJ2-7; the D gene is possibly TRBD1 (5 bases). V shed 3 bases and J shed 2 bases, with 11 bases lying between them. The CDR3 has 14 amino acids. The V gene's germline CDR1 is SGHVS and CDR2 FNYEAQ. CDR3 DNA: TGTGCCAGCAGCTTCCAGGGCAGGGCCTACGAGCAGTACTTC. It encodes CASSFQGRAYEQYF.

This rearrangement joins TRBV6-5 to TRBJ2-5, with a possible D match to TRBD2 (5 bases). There are 14 residues in the CDR3. V was trimmed by 0 bases and J by 5 bases, leaving 10 bases between them. Germline CDR1 reads MNHEY; CDR2 reads SVGAGI. Written as DNA, the CDR3 is TGTGCCAGCAGTTACTCGCTAGCCAGCGAGACCCAGTACTTC. This sequence encodes CASSYSLASETQYF.

The V call is TRBV15, the J call TRBJ1-1; D is possibly TRBD1 (6 bases). The germline V and J ends were trimmed by 0 bases and 0 bases, with 17 bases remaining between them. Germline V gene data show CDR1 as LNHNV and CDR2 as YYDKDF (reference sequence). The CDR3 totals 18 residues. CDR3 nucleotides: TGTGCCACCAGCAGAGACAGGGGTAGGGTGTTGGTGAACACTGAAGCTTTCTTT. The encoded protein is CATSRDRGRVLVNTEAFF.

This chain joins TRBV25-1 and TRBJ1-2; D uncertain. CDR1 and CDR2 from the germline V gene are MGHDK and SYGVNS. This CDR3 has 12 residues. V lost 9 bases, J lost 4 bases, and 12 bases lay in between. CDR3 nucleotide sequence: TGTGCCAGTTCACCAGGCAGCTATGGCTACACCTTC. It yields the protein CASSPGSYGYTF.